This TCR beta chain was documented in a study of shared clonotypes between healthy human individuals. CDR1 MNHNS and CDR2 SASEGT come from the germline V gene. CDR3 size: 15 residues. With V trimmed by 5 bases and J by 4 bases, 4 bases remained unmatched. Measured with immunoSEQ multiplex PCR; TCRdb has only the in-frame clones, and not every one. Among roughly 320,000 clones, roughly 91% were seen once, and the ten largest hold 15% to 20%. Recent vaccinations or acute infections were absent in the healthy HIV-negative adult donors. The genes are TRBV6-1 and TRBJ2-2; 10 positions agree with TRBD1. Sequences were obtained from memory CD8+ T cells sorted from blood. Subset specified: CD45RO+ cells pooled with CCR7-negative TemRA cells. This TCR came from a man between 18 and 35 years old in good health. CDR3: CASSRDRGGTGELFF. DNA for the CDR3: TGTGCCAGCAGTCGGGACAGGGGCGGCACCGGGGAGCTGTTTTTT.